A single sample gave rise to the 14 T cell receptor beta chains below, sequenced in a study of cytotoxic CD8 clonotypes in ibrutinib-treated CLL. Generated by immunoSEQ multiplex PCR, the TCRdb table keeps only in-frame clones and is missing some. The table records 150,000 or so clones, about 80% of them present only once. Specimen: PBMCs, collected after 12 months of ibrutinib treatment. The receptors shown here come from a human donor with chronic lymphocytic leukemia.

The chain carries TRBV6-5 and TRBJ2-1; maybe TRBD1 (6 bases). V lost 6 bases and J 8 bases, leaving 11 bases between the germline ends. This CDR3 comprises 12 residues. Germline V gene data show CDR1 as MNHEY and CDR2 as SVGAGI. CDR3 residues: CASSLQGYEQFF. The CDR3 region has the DNA TGTGCCAGCAGCTTACAGGGCTATGAGCAGTTCTTC.

This clone was recorded a few times. This rearrangement joins TRBV2 to TRBJ2-1; a weak D match, TRBD1 (5 bases). CDR3 length equals 10 residues. Deletions cut 5 bases from V and 13 bases from J, with 9 bases between. CDR1 is SNHLY and CDR2 is FYNNEI in the germline V gene. The CDR3, as DNA: TGTGCCAGCAGTAGGACACGACAGTTCTTC. Protein sequence: CASSRTRQFF.

Only a few counts were recorded for this clone. The chain uses TRBV10-3 and TRBJ1-5, with D possibly being TRBD1 (5 bases). The CDR3 consists of 14 residues. V lost 3 bases, J lost 6 bases, and 12 bases lay in between. The germline V gene encodes CDR1 ENHRY and CDR2 SYGVKD. The CDR3 DNA follows: TGTGCCATCAGTGATGCGGTTCAGGGTCAGCCCCAGCATTTT. Its protein is CAISDAVQGQPQHF.

This chain connects TRBV28 to TRBJ1-4, with 7 bases identical to TRBD1. Losses at the gene ends were 8 bases for V and 4 bases for J; bases not matched to a gene: 16. The CDR3 loop spans 17 amino acids. Germline V gene sequence: CDR1 MDHEN, CDR2 SYDVKM. The CDR3 reads CASRRQGFLVNNEKLFF. Here the CDR3 DNA reads TGTGCCAGCCGCAGACAGGGTTTTCTCGTAAATAATGAAAAACTGTTTTTT. The full variable domain, its missing parts supplied by reference TRBV28 and TRBJ1-4, is DVKVTQSSRYLVKRTGEKVFLECVQDMDHENMFWYRQDPGLGLRLIYFSYDVKMKEKGDIPEGYSVSREKKERFSLILESASTNQTSMYLCASRRQGFLVNNEKLFFGSGTQLSVL.

The J gene is TRBJ2-1, the V gene TRBV19, with D maybe TRBD1 (5 bases). The CDR3 sequence is 14 residues long. V dropped 6 bases and J dropped 1 base, with 10 bases sitting between them. The germline gives CDR1 LNHDA, CDR2 SQIVND (reference sequence). The CDR3 sequence is CASRQEPSYNEQFF. CDR3 nucleotides: TGTGCCAGTAGACAGGAGCCTTCCTACAATGAGCAGTTCTTC.

The chain carries TRBV11-3 and TRBJ2-2; 11 positions match TRBD2. CDR1 and CDR2 from the germline V gene are SGHNT and YENEEA. This CDR3 spans 16 amino acids. The junction had 4 bases not matched to a gene; V was cut back by 4 bases and J by 3 bases. DNA of the CDR3: TGTGCCAGCAGCTCGGGACTAGCGGAGGACACCGGGGAGCTGTTTTTT. This sequence encodes CASSSGLAEDTGELFF.

The table lists this clone with a few counts. The chain employs TRBV7-8 and TRBJ2-7, with D perhaps TRBD1 (6 bases). V was trimmed by 4 bases and J by 3 bases, leaving 16 bases between them. Germline loops: CDR1 SGHVS, CDR2 FQNEAQ. The CDR3 is 15 residues long. The CDR3 loop is CASSSGTGHGYEQYF. DNA for the CDR3: TGTGCCAGCAGCTCAGGTACGGGACACGGCTACGAGCAGTACTTC.

V gene TRBV7-9 combines with J gene TRBJ1-4; possible D gene TRBD1, 5 bases. The CDR3 sequence is 12 residues long. Trimming left V 4 bases short and J 8 bases short, with 8 bases between. Looked up from germline, CDR1 is SEHNR and CDR2 is FQNEAQ (reference sequence). The CDR3 spells CASSSQGEKLFF. The CDR3, as DNA: TGTGCCAGCAGCTCGCAGGGCGAAAAACTGTTTTTT.

This chain connects TRBV27 to TRBJ2-7; TRBD2 is a possible D gene (7 bases). The CDR3 extends over 13 amino acids. Deletions cut 8 bases from V and 0 bases from J, with 11 bases between. The germline V gene encodes CDR1 MNHEY and CDR2 SMNVEV (reference sequence). This CDR3 is CASGGGSSYEQYF. In DNA form, the CDR3 reads TGTGCCAGCGGGGGCGGGAGCTCCTACGAGCAGTACTTC.

The chain employs TRBV13 and TRBJ2-4, with TRBD1 identical over 9 bases. There are 15 residues in the CDR3. CDR1 is PRHDT, CDR2 FYEKMQ, per germline (reference sequence). J lost 7 bases, V lost 5 bases, and 9 bases had no gene match. The CDR3 sequence is CASSRRGQGSNIQYF. The CDR3 DNA reads as TGTGCCAGCAGCCGAAGGGGACAGGGATCTAACATTCAGTACTTC.

V and J are TRBV19 and TRBJ2-7; 9 positions match TRBD1. Trimming cost V 2 bases and J 3 bases; bases outside gene matches: 8. CDR3 length: 16 residues. The V gene's germline CDR1 is LNHDA and CDR2 SQIVND (reference sequence). CDR3 region: CASSITLGTGYYEQYF. The CDR3 DNA reads TGTGCCAGTAGTATAACCCTCGGGACAGGGTACTACGAGCAGTACTTC.

The chain employs TRBV6-1 and TRBJ1-2, with TRBD1 matching 10 bases. With V trimmed by 4 bases and J by 4 bases, 12 bases remained unmatched. Germline V CDR1 and CDR2: MNHNS, SASEGT. This CDR3 region has 17 residues. This CDR3 is CASSARDRGGLSYGYTF. For the CDR3, the DNA is TGTGCCAGCAGTGCTCGGGACAGGGGAGGACTTAGCTATGGCTACACCTTC.

The chain recombines TRBV27 with TRBJ2-3; 10 positions match TRBD2. Germline V gene lookup returns CDR1 MNHEY and CDR2 SMNVEV (reference sequence). With V trimmed by 6 bases and J by 8 bases, 11 bases remained unmatched. CDR3 size: 15 residues. CDR3 nucleotide sequence: TGTGCCAGCAGGCCCCTAGCGGGAGAGCGGAGTACGCAGTATTTT. Protein sequence: CASRPLAGERSTQYF.

The chain is built from TRBV21-1 and TRBJ1-2; TRBD1 was called by the table and not checked on the DNA. TRBV21-1 corresponds to a pseudogene. This CDR3 is 14 amino acids long. The CDR3 spells CASSKVAGIGGYTF. In nucleotides, the CDR3 is TGTGCCAGCAGCAAAGTAGCAGGGATTGGGGGCTACACCTTC.